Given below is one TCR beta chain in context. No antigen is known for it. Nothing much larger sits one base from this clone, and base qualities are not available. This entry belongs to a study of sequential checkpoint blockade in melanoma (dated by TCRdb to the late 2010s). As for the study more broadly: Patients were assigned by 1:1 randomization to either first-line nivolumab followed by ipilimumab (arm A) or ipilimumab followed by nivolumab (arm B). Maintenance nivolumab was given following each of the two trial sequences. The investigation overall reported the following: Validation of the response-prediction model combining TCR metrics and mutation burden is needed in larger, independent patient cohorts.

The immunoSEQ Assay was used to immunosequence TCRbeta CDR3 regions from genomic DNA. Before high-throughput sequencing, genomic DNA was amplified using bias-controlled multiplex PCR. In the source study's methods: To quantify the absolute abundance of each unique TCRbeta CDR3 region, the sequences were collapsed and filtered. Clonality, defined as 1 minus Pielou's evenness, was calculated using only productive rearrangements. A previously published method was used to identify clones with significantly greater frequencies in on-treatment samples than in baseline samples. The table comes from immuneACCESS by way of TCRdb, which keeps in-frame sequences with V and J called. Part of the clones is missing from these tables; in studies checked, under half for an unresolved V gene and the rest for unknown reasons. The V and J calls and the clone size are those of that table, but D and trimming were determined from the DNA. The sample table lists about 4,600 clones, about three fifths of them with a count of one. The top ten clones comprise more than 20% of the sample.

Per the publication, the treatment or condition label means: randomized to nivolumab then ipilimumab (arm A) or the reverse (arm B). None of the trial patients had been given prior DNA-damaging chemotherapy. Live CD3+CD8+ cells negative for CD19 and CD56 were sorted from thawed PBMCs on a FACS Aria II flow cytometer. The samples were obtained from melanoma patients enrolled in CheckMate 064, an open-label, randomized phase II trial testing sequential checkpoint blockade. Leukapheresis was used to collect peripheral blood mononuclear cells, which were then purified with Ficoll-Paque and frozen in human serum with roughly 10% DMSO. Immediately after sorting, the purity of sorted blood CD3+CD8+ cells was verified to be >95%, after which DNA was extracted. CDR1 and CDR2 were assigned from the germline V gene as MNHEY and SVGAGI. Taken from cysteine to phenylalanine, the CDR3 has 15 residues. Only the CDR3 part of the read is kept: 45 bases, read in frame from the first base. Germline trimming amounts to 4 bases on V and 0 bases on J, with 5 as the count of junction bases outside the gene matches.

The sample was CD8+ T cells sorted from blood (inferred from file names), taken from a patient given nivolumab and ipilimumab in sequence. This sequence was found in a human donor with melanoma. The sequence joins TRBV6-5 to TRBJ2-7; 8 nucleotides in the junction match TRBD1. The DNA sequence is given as TGTGCCAGCAGTTTTGACAGGGGTTACTCCTACGAGCAGTACTTC. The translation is CASSFDRGYSYEQYF.